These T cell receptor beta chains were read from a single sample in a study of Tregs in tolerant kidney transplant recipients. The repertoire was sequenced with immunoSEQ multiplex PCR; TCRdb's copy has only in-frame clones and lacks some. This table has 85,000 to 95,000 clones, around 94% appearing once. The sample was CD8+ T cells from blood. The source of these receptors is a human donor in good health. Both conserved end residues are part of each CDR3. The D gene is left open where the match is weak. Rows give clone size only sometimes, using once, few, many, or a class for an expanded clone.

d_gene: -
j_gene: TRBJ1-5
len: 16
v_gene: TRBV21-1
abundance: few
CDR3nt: TGTGCCAGCAGCGCCCGACAGGAGGGAGGGAATCAGCCCCAGCATTTT
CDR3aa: CASSARQEGGNQPQHF

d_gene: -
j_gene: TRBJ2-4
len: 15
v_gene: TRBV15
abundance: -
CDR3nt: TGTGCCACCAGCCGGGGAAGGGAGACCAAAAACATTCAGTACTTC
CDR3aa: CATSRGRETKNIQYF

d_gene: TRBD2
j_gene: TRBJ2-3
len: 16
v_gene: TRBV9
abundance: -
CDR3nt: TGTGCCAGCAGCGAGACGAGGGGAGGGGGCACAGATACGCAGTATTTT
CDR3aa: CASSETRGGGTDTQYF

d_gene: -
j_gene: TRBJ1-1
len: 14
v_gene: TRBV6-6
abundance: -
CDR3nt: TGTGCCAGCAGTTATACAGGGTTAAGTTCTGAAGCTTTCTTT
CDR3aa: CASSYTGLSSEAFF

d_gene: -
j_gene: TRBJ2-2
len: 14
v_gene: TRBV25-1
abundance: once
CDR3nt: TGTGCCAGCAGTGCCCCGGAGCACACCGGGGAGCTGTTTTTT
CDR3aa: CASSAPEHTGELFF

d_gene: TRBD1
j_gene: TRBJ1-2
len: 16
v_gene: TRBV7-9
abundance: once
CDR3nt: TGTGCCAGCAGCTTTGGGACAGGGGTTACCGGGGATGGCTACACCTTC
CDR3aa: CASSFGTGVTGDGYTF

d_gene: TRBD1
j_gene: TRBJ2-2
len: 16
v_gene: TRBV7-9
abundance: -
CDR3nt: TGTGCCAGCAGCTTAGCGGGGACAGTAAACACCGGGGAGCTGTTTTTT
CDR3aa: CASSLAGTVNTGELFF

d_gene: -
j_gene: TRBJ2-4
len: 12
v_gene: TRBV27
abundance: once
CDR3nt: TGTGCCAGTGGGTGGGGGGCAGACATTCAGTACTTC
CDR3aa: CASGWGADIQYF

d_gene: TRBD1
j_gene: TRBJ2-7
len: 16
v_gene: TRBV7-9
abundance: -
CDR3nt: TGTGCCAGCAGCTTAGACGACAGGGAGAGCCTTTACGAGCAGTACTTC
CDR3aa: CASSLDDRESLYEQYF

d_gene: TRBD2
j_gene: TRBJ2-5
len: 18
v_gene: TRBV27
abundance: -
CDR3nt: TGTGCCAGCAGTTTACACACAACCGCGGGAGGGCCTAGGGAGACCCAGTACTTC
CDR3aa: CASSLHTTAGGPRETQYF

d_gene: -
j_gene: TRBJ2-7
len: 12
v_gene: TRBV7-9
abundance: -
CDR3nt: TGTGCCAGTTCCAGGAAATCCTACGAGCAGTACTTC
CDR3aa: CASSRKSYEQYF

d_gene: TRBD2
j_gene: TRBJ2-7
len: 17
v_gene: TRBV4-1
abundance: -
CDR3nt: TGCGCCAGCAGCTTGAGGCCCGCGGGGGACCGGTCGGACGAGCAGTACTTC
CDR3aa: CASSLRPAGDRSDEQYF

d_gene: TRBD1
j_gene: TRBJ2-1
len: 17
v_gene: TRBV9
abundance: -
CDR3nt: TGTGCCAGCTCCACCCCCTCACAGGGGGCGGACCCAGATGAGCAGTTCTTC
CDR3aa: CASSTPSQGADPDEQFF

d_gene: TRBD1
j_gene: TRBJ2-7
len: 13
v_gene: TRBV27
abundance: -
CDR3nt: TGTGCCAGCACCGCCCGGACAGGGTACGAGCAGTACTTC
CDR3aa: CASTARTGYEQYF

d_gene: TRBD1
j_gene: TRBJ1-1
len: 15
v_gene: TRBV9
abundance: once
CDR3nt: TGTGCCAGCAGCCCAAGACAGGGGGCGAGTACTGAAGCTTTCTTT
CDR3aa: CASSPRQGASTEAFF

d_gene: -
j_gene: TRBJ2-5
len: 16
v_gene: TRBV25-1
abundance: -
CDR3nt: TGTGCCAGCAGTGAATTCGGTGGCAGATATCAAGAGACCCAGTACTTC
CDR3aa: CASSEFGGRYQETQYF

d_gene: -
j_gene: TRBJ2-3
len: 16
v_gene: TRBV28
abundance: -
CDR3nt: TGTGCCAGCAGTTTAAGGGGGGCGGACTACACAGATACGCAGTATTTT
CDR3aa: CASSLRGADYTDTQYF

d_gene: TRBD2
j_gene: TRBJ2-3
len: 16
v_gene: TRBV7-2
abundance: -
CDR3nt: TGTGCCAGCAGCTTAGATGGAAGGGAGGGTCCAGATACGCAGTATTTT
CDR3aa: CASSLDGREGPDTQYF

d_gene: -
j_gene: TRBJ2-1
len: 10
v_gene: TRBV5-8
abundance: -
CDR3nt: TGTGCCAGCAGCTTGAATGAGCAGTTCTTC
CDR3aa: CASSLNEQFF

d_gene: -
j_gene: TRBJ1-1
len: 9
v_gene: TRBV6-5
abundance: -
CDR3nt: TGTGCCAGCGGGTACGAAGCTTTCTTT
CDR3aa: CASGYEAFF

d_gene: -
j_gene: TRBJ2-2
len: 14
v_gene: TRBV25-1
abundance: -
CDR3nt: TGTGCCAGCAGTGGGCACATAGAAACCGGGGAGCTGTTTTTT
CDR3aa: CASSGHIETGELFF

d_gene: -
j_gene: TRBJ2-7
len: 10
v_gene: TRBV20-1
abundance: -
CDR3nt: TGCTCCGGGGGCTCCTACGAGCAGTACTTC
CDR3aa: CSGGSYEQYF

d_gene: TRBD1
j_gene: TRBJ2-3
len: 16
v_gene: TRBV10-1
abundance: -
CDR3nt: TGCGCCAGCAGTGAGGGTAGGGGGCACAGGACAGATACGCAGTATTTT
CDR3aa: CASSEGRGHRTDTQYF

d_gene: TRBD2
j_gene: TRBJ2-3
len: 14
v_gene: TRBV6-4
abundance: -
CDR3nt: TGTGCCAGCAGTGACCGGGGGGGCACAGATACGCAGTATTTT
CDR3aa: CASSDRGGTDTQYF

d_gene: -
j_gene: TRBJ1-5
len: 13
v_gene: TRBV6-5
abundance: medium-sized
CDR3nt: TGTGCCAGCAGCCAACAGGGAGGTCAGCCCCAGCATTTT
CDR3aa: CASSQQGGQPQHF

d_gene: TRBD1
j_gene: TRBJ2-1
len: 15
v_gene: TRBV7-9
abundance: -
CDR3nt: TGTGCCAGCAGCTCCGGACAGGGGGCCTGGGATGAGCAGTTCTTC
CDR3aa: CASSSGQGAWDEQFF

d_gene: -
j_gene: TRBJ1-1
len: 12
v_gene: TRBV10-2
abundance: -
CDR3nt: TGCGCCAGCCTGGCGGGGAACACTGAAGCTTTCTTT
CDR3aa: CASLAGNTEAFF

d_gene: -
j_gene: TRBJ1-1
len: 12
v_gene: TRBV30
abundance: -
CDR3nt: TGTGCCTGGAGTTCGGGGAACACTGAAGCTTTCTTT
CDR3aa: CAWSSGNTEAFF

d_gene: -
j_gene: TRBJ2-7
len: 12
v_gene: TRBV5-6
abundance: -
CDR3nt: TGTGCCAGCAGTTGGGGCGTCTACGAGCAGTACTTC
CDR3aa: CASSWGVYEQYF

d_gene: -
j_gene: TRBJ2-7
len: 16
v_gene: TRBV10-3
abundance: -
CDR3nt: TGTGCCACTCTCGGCGCGGGGCGTCCGACCACCTACGAGCAGTACTTC
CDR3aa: CATLGAGRPTTYEQYF

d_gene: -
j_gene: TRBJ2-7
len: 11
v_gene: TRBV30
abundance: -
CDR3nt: TGTGCCTGGAGCCACTCCTACGAGCAGTACTTC
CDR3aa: CAWSHSYEQYF

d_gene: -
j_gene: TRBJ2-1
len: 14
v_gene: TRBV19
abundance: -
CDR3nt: TGTGCCAGTAGCCGGGTAGGGTCCTACAATGAGCAGTTCTTC
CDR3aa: CASSRVGSYNEQFF

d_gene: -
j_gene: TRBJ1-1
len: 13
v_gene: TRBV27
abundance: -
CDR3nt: TGTGCCAGCAGTCCCCAGGGCCATACTGAAGCTTTCTTT
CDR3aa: CASSPQGHTEAFF

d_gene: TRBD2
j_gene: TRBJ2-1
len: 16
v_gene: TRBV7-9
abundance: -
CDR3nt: TGTGCCAGCAGTTCTACTCTAGCGGGAGGGTACAATGAGCAGTTCTTC
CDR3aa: CASSSTLAGGYNEQFF

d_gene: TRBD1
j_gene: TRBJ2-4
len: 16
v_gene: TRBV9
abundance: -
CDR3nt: TGTGCCAGCAGCGAGGGACAGCCTTGGGGCAAAAACATTCAGTACTTC
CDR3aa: CASSEGQPWGKNIQYF

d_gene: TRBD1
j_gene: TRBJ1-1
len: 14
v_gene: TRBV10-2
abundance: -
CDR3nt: TGCGCCAGCAGTCCAGGGGGTACGGCGACTGAAGCTTTCTTT
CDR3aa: CASSPGGTATEAFF

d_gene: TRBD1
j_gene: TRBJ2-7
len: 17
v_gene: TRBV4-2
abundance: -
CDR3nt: TGTGCCAGCAGCCAACGGGACAGGGGGCTAGACCCCTACGAGCAGTACTTC
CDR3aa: CASSQRDRGLDPYEQYF

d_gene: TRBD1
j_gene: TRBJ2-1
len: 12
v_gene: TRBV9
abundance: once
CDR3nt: TGTGCCAGCAGCGTAGGAGGACAGGTTCAGTTCTTC
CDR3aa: CASSVGGQVQFF

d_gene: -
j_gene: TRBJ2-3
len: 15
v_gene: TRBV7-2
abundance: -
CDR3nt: TGTGCCAGCAGCTTAGTCCCACATGAGACAGATACGCAGTATTTT
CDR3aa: CASSLVPHETDTQYF

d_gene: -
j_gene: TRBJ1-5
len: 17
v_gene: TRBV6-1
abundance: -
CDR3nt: TGTGCCAGCAGTGATCCCCAGGGATTGTATAGCAATCAGCCCCAGCATTTT
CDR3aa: CASSDPQGLYSNQPQHF

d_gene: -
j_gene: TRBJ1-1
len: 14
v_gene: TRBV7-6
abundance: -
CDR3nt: TGTGCCAGCAGCTTGGGACGGGGAAACACTGAAGCTTTCTTT
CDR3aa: CASSLGRGNTEAFF

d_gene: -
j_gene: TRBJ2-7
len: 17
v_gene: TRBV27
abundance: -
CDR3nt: TGTGCCAGCAGTAGAATTTACCGGGACGTAAGCTCCTACGAGCAGTACTTC
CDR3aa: CASSRIYRDVSSYEQYF